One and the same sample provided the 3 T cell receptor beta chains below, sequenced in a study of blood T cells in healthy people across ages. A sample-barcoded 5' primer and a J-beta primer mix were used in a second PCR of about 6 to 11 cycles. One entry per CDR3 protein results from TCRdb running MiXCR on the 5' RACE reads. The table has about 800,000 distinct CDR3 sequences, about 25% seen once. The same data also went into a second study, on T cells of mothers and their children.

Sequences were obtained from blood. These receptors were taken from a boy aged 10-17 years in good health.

The DNA for the CDR3 is TGCAGCGTTATTGGGGGACAGGGGGCGAAATCGGGCTACGAGCAGTACTTC. Its translation is CSVIGGQGAKSGYEQYF. The chain employs TRBV29-1 and TRBJ2-7; TRBD1 matches at 12 bases. V trimming: 5 bases; J trimming: 3 bases; junction bases outside the gene matches: 14. The CDR3 has 17 amino acids. The germline CDR1 and CDR2 sequences are SQVTM and ANQGSEA.

This chain's CDR3 is CSAPEGVWAEAFF. DNA for the CDR3: TGCAGTGCTCCCGAGGGGGTCTGGGCTGAAGCTTTCTTT. This chain connects TRBV20-1 to TRBJ1-1; a possible D gene is TRBD1 (6 bases). Trimming removed 5 bases at V and 6 bases at J, with 16 bases between. Germline-derived CDR1 and CDR2 are DFQATT and SNEGSKA (reference sequence). The CDR3 is 13 amino acids.

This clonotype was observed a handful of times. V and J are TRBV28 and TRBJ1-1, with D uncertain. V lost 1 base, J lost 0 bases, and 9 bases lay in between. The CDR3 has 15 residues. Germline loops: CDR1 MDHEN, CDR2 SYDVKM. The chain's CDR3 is CASSLSLLLNTEAFF. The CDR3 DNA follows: TGTGCCAGCAGTTTATCTCTACTACTGAACACTGAAGCTTTCTTT.